Shown below are 21 T cell receptor beta chains from a single sample sequenced in a study of a mutant IDH1 vaccine in newly diagnosed glioma. The time point here: week 35, safety follow-up. What each vaccine dose contained was 300 ug of mutant IDH1 20-mer peptide, accompanied by topical imiquimod. Their antigens remain unidentified. Libraries were prepared by immunoSEQ multiplex PCR; TCRdb keeps only in-frame clonotypes and omits some of them. The table lists roughly 60,000 clones, roughly 71% of them singletons. Sample: PBMCs, taken from a glioma patient whose treatment included an IDH1 peptide vaccine. The receptors derive from a man aged 50 to 60 with glioma.

The chain has TRBV27 and TRBJ1-5; no reliable D call. Germline lookup yields CDR1 MNHEY and CDR2 SMNVEV (reference sequence). The CDR3 runs 15 residues. V was clipped by 3 bases and J by 8 bases, with 17 bases between them. CDR3 sequence: CASSFTWETTEPQHF. CDR3 DNA: TGTGCCAGCAGTTTTACGTGGGAAACCACCGAGCCCCAGCATTTT.

The chain recombines TRBV7-3 with TRBJ1-2, with D unresolved. The CDR3 totals 13 residues. Between the trimmed V and J ends, which lost 1 base and 4 bases, there was a span of 7 bases. From germline, CDR1 is SGHTA and CDR2 FQGTGA. The chain's CDR3 is CASSLIGGYGYTF. In DNA form, the CDR3 reads TGTGCCAGCAGCTTAATAGGTGGCTATGGCTACACCTTC.

The chain has TRBV6-5 and TRBJ1-6, with unresolved D. The CDR3 loop spans 15 amino acids. CDR1 and CDR2 from the germline V gene are MNHEY and SVGAGI. The V gene lost 0 bases and the J gene lost 7 bases, with 10 bases spanning the gap. CDR3 residues: CASSYSQGENSPLHF. CDR3 nucleotides: TGTGCCAGCAGTTACTCACAAGGCGAGAATTCACCCCTCCACTTT.

The rearrangement joins TRBV5-1 to TRBJ2-5, with 8 bases identical to TRBD2. The ends lost 2 bases at V and 5 bases at J; junction bases unmatched: 8. This CDR3 comprises 15 residues. Looked up from germline, CDR1 is SGHRS and CDR2 is YFSETQ. The CDR3, as DNA: TGCGCCAGCAGCTTAAGGACCGGGAGGGAGGAGACCCAGTACTTC. This encodes CASSLRTGREETQYF.

The chain employs TRBV14 and TRBJ2-5; 9 bases are shared with TRBD2. The germline gives CDR1 SGHDN, CDR2 FVKESK. Unmatched junction bases numbered 5, after V lost 4 bases and J lost 2 bases. The length of the CDR3 is 15 residues. The CDR3 region is CASSRRSGGQETQYF. The CDR3 region has the DNA TGTGCCAGCAGCCGCCGTAGCGGGGGACAAGAGACCCAGTACTTC. The complete variable domain, with remaining parts taken from reference TRBV14 and TRBJ2-5, reads EAGVTQFPSHSVIEKGQTVTLRCDPISGHDNLYWYRRVMGKEIKFLLHFVKESKQDESGMPNNRFLAERTGGTYSTLKVQPAELEDSGVYFCASSRRSGGQETQYFGPGTRLLVL.

The V call is TRBV18, the J call TRBJ2-3; tentatively, D is TRBD1 (5 bases). V was pared by 4 bases and J by 11 bases, with 16 bases between. The germline V gene has CDR1 KGHSH and CDR2 LQKENI. The CDR3 is 13 amino acids. This CDR3 is CASSHGQSTMQYF. DNA of the CDR3: TGTGCCAGCTCACATGGACAATCCACTATGCAGTATTTT.

This CDR3 is CASSVSYGNTIYF. The CDR3 nucleotides read TGTGCCAGCAGTGTTTCTTATGGAAACACCATATATTTT. This chain links TRBV6-1 with TRBJ1-3, with unresolved D. Germline V gene data show CDR1 as MNHNS and CDR2 as SASEGT. The CDR3 runs 13 residues. V was pared by 4 bases and J by 3 bases, with 7 bases between.

The chain is built from TRBV30 and TRBJ1-1; 8 bases are a match to TRBD1. Germline loops: CDR1 GTSNPN, CDR2 SVGIG (reference sequence). The length of the CDR3 is 13 residues. The J segment lost 7 bases and the V segment lost 4 bases, leaving 8 bases of the junction unmatched. CDR3: CAWKRTGSGEAFF. The CDR3 DNA sequence: TGTGCCTGGAAGCGGACAGGGTCTGGTGAAGCTTTCTTT.

The V gene is TRBV30, the J gene TRBJ1-1, with D uncertain. This CDR3 is built from 12 residues. Germline V gives CDR1 GTSNPN, CDR2 SVGIG (reference sequence). Trimming took off 1 base at V and 7 bases at J, with 10 bases between the two ends. The DNA for the CDR3 is TGTGCCTGGAGTGCCGCGGCTGTTGAAGCTTTCTTT. As protein: CAWSAAAVEAFF.

The chain has TRBV14 and TRBJ2-7, with TRBD1 identical over 11 bases. The trim removed 3 bases at V and 3 bases at J, leaving 7 bases unmatched. CDR1 is SGHDN, CDR2 FVKESK, per germline. This CDR3 spans 16 amino acids. The CDR3 coding sequence is TGTGCCAGCAGCCACATCTCAGGGACAGGGGGCTACGAGCAGTACTTC. Translation gives CASSHISGTGGYEQYF.

The genes are TRBV25-1 and TRBJ1-6; 10 bases agree with TRBD1. J lost 13 bases, V lost 3 bases, and 15 bases had no gene match. Germline V gives CDR1 MGHDK, CDR2 SYGVNS. The CDR3 has 17 amino acids. The CDR3 coding sequence is TGTGCCAGCAGTGACGGTTCCAGGACAGGGGGTTTTAGGCCCCTCCACTTT. This codes for CASSDGSRTGGFRPLHF.

This chain uses TRBV5-4 with TRBJ2-1; D may be TRBD1 (5 bases). The CDR3 covers 12 residues. Trimming left V 4 bases short and J 5 bases short, with 7 bases between. The germline V gene encodes CDR1 SGHNT and CDR2 YYREEE (reference sequence). As DNA, the CDR3 is TGTGCCAGCAGCCCGGACAACAATGAGCAGTTCTTC. Protein sequence: CASSPDNNEQFF.

This chain uses TRBV19 with TRBJ2-3, with 13 nucleotides matching TRBD2. Per the germline V gene, CDR1 is LNHDA and CDR2 is SQIVND (reference sequence). The J segment lost 1 base and the V segment lost 0 bases, leaving 1 base of the junction unmatched. This CDR3 comprises 17 residues. The DNA of the CDR3 is TGTGCCAGTAGTATAGATGGGACTAGCGGGGGCACAGATACGCAGTATTTT. Translated: CASSIDGTSGGTDTQYF.

The chain employs TRBV28 and TRBJ2-5; 7 positions agree with TRBD1. CDR3 size: 13 residues. V shed 5 bases and J 5 bases; nucleotides not matched to a gene: 5. The germline gives CDR1 MDHEN, CDR2 SYDVKM. Here the CDR3 reads CASSHRGAETQYF. Written as DNA, the CDR3 is TGTGCCAGCAGTCACAGGGGCGCGGAGACCCAGTACTTC.

This sequence joins TRBV6-5 and TRBJ1-1; 7 bases line up with TRBD1. With V trimmed by 7 bases and J by 2 bases, 7 bases remained unmatched. CDR3 length equals 14 residues. Germline loops: CDR1 MNHEY, CDR2 SVGAGI. Here the CDR3 reads CASTKQGPNTEAFF. The CDR3, as DNA: TGTGCCAGCACCAAACAGGGGCCTAACACTGAAGCTTTCTTT.

This chain links TRBV4-2 with TRBJ2-1; the match to TRBD2 covers 9 bases. This CDR3 has 14 amino acids. Germline CDR1 is LGHNA and CDR2 is YNFKEQ. The V segment lost 7 bases and the J segment 6 bases; nucleotides outside the gene matches: 7. This CDR3 reads CASTQRGVTNEQFF. Here the CDR3 DNA reads TGTGCCAGCACCCAGCGGGGGGTCACCAATGAGCAGTTCTTC.

DNA of the CDR3: TGTGCCAGTAGTAAAAGGGGGCTTGCTGAAGCTTTCTTT. The encoded protein is CASSKRGLAEAFF. The gene calls are TRBV19 and TRBJ1-1, with TRBD1 matching 7 bases. The CDR3 contains 13 residues. Per the germline V gene, CDR1 is LNHDA and CDR2 is SQIVND (reference sequence). Unmatched junction bases numbered 5, after V lost 4 bases and J lost 6 bases.

This clone was detected once. The J gene is TRBJ2-3, the V gene TRBV10-1; D gene ambiguous. CDR1 WNHNN and CDR2 SYGVQD come from the germline V gene (reference sequence). Deletions cut 3 bases from V and 6 bases from J, with 7 bases between. The CDR3 is 12 amino acids. The CDR3 loop is CASSDSADTQYF. The CDR3 bases are TGCGCCAGCAGTGACAGCGCGGATACGCAGTATTTT.

The chain employs TRBV4-2 and TRBJ1-3, with D possibly TRBD1 on 5 matching bases. V dropped 1 base and J dropped 0 bases, with 10 bases sitting between them. This CDR3 is built from 16 residues. Germline V CDR1 and CDR2: LGHNA, YNFKEQ. The CDR3 coding sequence is TGTGCCAGCAGCCAAGCCAGGGACCTCTCTGGAAACACCATATATTTT. Its protein product is CASSQARDLSGNTIYF.

The CDR3 protein is CASSPGTDPYEQYF. The CDR3 nucleotides read TGTGCCAGCAGCCCCGGGACCGACCCCTACGAGCAGTACTTC. The J gene is TRBJ2-7, the V gene TRBV7-9; the D gene could be TRBD1 or TRBD2 (5 bases each). V gave up 5 bases and J gave up 2 bases, with 13 bases separating them. Germline V gives CDR1 SEHNR, CDR2 FQNEAQ (reference sequence). The CDR3 has 14 residues.

The chain employs TRBV9 and TRBJ1-3; D uncertain. There are 16 residues in the CDR3. Germline CDR1 is SGDLS and CDR2 is YYNGEE. The germline V and J ends were trimmed by 0 bases and 3 bases, with 13 bases remaining between them. The DNA of the CDR3 is TGTGCCAGCAGCGTAGTAGGCCCGCTGAGTGGAAACACCATATATTTT. The encoded protein is CASSVVGPLSGNTIYF.